This T cell receptor beta chain stems from a study of blood T cell repertoires in COVID-19. Across the whole study: From the United States, Italy and Spain came samples of acute and convalescent COVID-19. PBMCs, B-cell-depleted T cells, or T cells provided the cDNA or gDNA that made up the material.

CDR3 length: 12 residues. The ends were cut back, 1 base at V and 11 bases at J, with 12 bases in the middle. Germline CDR1 SGHAT, CDR2 FQNNGV. Original processing methods: It was from reference gene primer amplification that nucleated cell counts were estimated. Assay used: immunoSEQ multiplex PCR; TCRdb lists only in-frame clones, some missing. That table supplies the V and J calls and clone size; D and trimming were determined from the DNA. Of 250,000 to 300,000 clones in the sample, 70% to 90% are singletons; the top ten hold 9.5% to 15%. The V and J genes are TRBV11-2 and TRBJ2-7; the D gene is possibly TRBD2 (7 bases). Sequenced material: peripheral blood. The origin of this receptor is a woman aged 55 to 70 with acute or convalescent COVID-19. CDR3 region: CASSLVRGGEYF. CDR3 in DNA: TGTGCCAGCAGCTTAGTCAGAGGGGGGGAGTACTTC.